What follows is one T cell receptor (beta chain) and its context. Antigen: not known. The PCR employed 60 Vbeta primers together with 13 Jbeta primers. Data came from immunoSEQ multiplex PCR; TCRdb stores just in-frame clones and leaves some out. The table lists approximately 130,000 clones, under 90% of them singletons. This sample was taken from a study of cytomegalovirus exposure and HLA in healthy donors. Study results and limitations: HLA alleles were associated with some 16,000 TCR beta sequences in a later analysis at 0.05 false discovery rate.

The receptor comes from a woman between 40 and 50 years old in good health and CMV-seronegative. Sample: PBMCs.

The CDR3 region has the DNA TGTGCCAGCAGTTTGGGGAGAAATCAGCCCCAGCATTTT. Translating gives CASSLGRNQPQHF. The rearrangement joins TRBV28 to TRBJ1-5; D gene uncertain. V gave up 3 bases and J gave up 4 bases, with 7 bases separating them. Germline V gene lookup returns CDR1 MDHEN and CDR2 SYDVKM. CDR3 length: 13 amino acids. The full variable domain, in which reference TRBV28 and TRBJ1-5 provide the parts outside the CDR3, is DVKVTQSSRYLVKRTGEKVFLECVQDMDHENMFWYRQDPGLGLRLIYFSYDVKMKEKGDIPEGYSVSREKKERFSLILESASTNQTSMYLCASSLGRNQPQHFGDGTRLSIL.